Listed below are T cell receptor beta chains from one sample, sequenced in a study of cytomegalovirus exposure and HLA in healthy donors. TCRdb's table, derived via immunoSEQ multiplex PCR, lists solely in-frame clones and lacks some. The table lists some 190,000 clones, 75% to 85% of them singletons. Material: PBMCs. The receptors originated from a woman in her 30s in good health and CMV-seropositive. Each CDR3 is given with its conserved first and last residue. Each record gives: J gene, V gene, CDR3 protein.

j_gene: TRBJ2-7
v_gene: TRBV6-5
CDR3aa: CASTVGTGSYEQYF

j_gene: TRBJ1-4
v_gene: TRBV14
CDR3aa: CASSQDGGIHEKLFF

j_gene: -
v_gene: TRBV7-8
CDR3aa: CASSLDRVTYEQYF

j_gene: TRBJ2-3
v_gene: TRBV11-1
CDR3aa: CASSLDDRGNTDTQYF

j_gene: TRBJ1-3
v_gene: TRBV7-2
CDR3aa: CASSSLDRISGNTIYF

j_gene: TRBJ2-1
v_gene: TRBV5-8
CDR3aa: CASSLVGQGSYNEQFF

j_gene: TRBJ1-2
v_gene: TRBV5-4
CDR3aa: CASSFWDRLNYGYTF

j_gene: TRBJ1-1
v_gene: TRBV7-9
CDR3aa: CASSSPVNTEAFF

j_gene: TRBJ1-1
v_gene: TRBV5-1
CDR3aa: CASSLGRGSTEAFF

j_gene: TRBJ1-5
v_gene: TRBV6-1
CDR3aa: CASSIGTGGSQPQHF

j_gene: TRBJ1-2
v_gene: TRBV6-5
CDR3aa: CASSPRVDYGYTF

j_gene: TRBJ2-1
v_gene: TRBV6-6
CDR3aa: CASRLQGVNEQFF

j_gene: TRBJ1-2
v_gene: TRBV25-1
CDR3aa: CASSEKDREEYGYTF

j_gene: TRBJ1-1
v_gene: TRBV5-1
CDR3aa: CASSSGQAHTEAFF

j_gene: TRBJ2-5
v_gene: TRBV11-3
CDR3aa: CASSLDRALEETQYF

j_gene: TRBJ2-6
v_gene: TRBV15
CDR3aa: CATSSPSGANVLTF

j_gene: TRBJ2-5
v_gene: TRBV7-6
CDR3aa: CASSRRQVAETQYF

j_gene: TRBJ2-3
v_gene: TRBV7-2
CDR3aa: CASSLGAPTQYF

j_gene: TRBJ1-4
v_gene: TRBV28
CDR3aa: CASSLGQPNEKLFF

j_gene: TRBJ2-2
v_gene: TRBV7-8
CDR3aa: CASMLRTAGTGELFF

j_gene: TRBJ2-4
v_gene: TRBV2
CDR3aa: CASGTRDKNIQYF

j_gene: TRBJ1-3
v_gene: TRBV30
CDR3aa: CAWRPPGGNTIYF

j_gene: TRBJ2-7
v_gene: TRBV27
CDR3aa: CASSPILARGVAYEQYF

j_gene: TRBJ1-1
v_gene: TRBV4-2
CDR3aa: CASSQDRQPSEAFF

j_gene: TRBJ1-4
v_gene: TRBV9
CDR3aa: CASSYISGTGDEKLFF

j_gene: TRBJ1-2
v_gene: TRBV4-3
CDR3aa: CASSPPVAQGKLGYTF

j_gene: TRBJ2-7
v_gene: TRBV4-3
CDR3aa: CASSQEGLAGTYEQYF

j_gene: TRBJ1-6
v_gene: TRBV6-1
CDR3aa: CASSEKREVARYYNSPLHF

j_gene: TRBJ1-4
v_gene: TRBV21-1
CDR3aa: CASSIKTGTLTSNEKLFF

j_gene: TRBJ2-7
v_gene: TRBV4-1
CDR3aa: CASSHPQGEQYF

j_gene: TRBJ2-2
v_gene: TRBV5-6
CDR3aa: CASSFAGTGGAGELFF

j_gene: TRBJ2-7
v_gene: TRBV7-9
CDR3aa: CASGRGYEQYF

j_gene: TRBJ2-5
v_gene: TRBV28
CDR3aa: CASSFAGQQETQYF

j_gene: TRBJ2-7
v_gene: TRBV5-5
CDR3aa: CASSFLRGRGPYEQYF

j_gene: TRBJ2-7
v_gene: TRBV15
CDR3aa: CATSSRGNLYEQYF

j_gene: TRBJ1-5
v_gene: TRBV2
CDR3aa: CASSEVRGQRAQHF

j_gene: TRBJ2-3
v_gene: TRBV6-5
CDR3aa: CASSSMGGDTQYF

j_gene: TRBJ2-5
v_gene: TRBV7-8
CDR3aa: CASSLTPAGRGQETQYF

j_gene: -
v_gene: TRBV27
CDR3aa: CASSLSRSGGYEQYF

j_gene: TRBJ1-2
v_gene: TRBV5-1
CDR3aa: CASSPRQGNYGYTF

j_gene: TRBJ1-2
v_gene: TRBV19
CDR3aa: CASTYRGGYTF

j_gene: TRBJ1-6
v_gene: TRBV7-2
CDR3aa: CASSLPGGQGNSPLHF

j_gene: TRBJ1-2
v_gene: TRBV27
CDR3aa: CASSLTGVNYGYTF

j_gene: TRBJ2-1
v_gene: TRBV19
CDR3aa: CASSIQGTYNEQFF

j_gene: TRBJ2-7
v_gene: TRBV6-6
CDR3aa: CASSVTGSHYEQYF

j_gene: TRBJ2-2
v_gene: TRBV7-6
CDR3aa: CASSLERGGLPGELFF

j_gene: TRBJ1-5
v_gene: TRBV18
CDR3aa: CASSPPGQQGNQPQHF

j_gene: TRBJ2-1
v_gene: TRBV6-1
CDR3aa: CASSRGQGGYNEQFF

j_gene: -
v_gene: TRBV5-4
CDR3aa: CASSWDRNYEQYF

j_gene: TRBJ1-4
v_gene: TRBV18
CDR3aa: CASLGQPNEKLFF

j_gene: TRBJ2-1
v_gene: TRBV5-4
CDR3aa: CASSLTAGSGDEQFF

j_gene: TRBJ1-5
v_gene: TRBV19
CDR3aa: CASSIDGTFSNQPQHF

j_gene: TRBJ1-6
v_gene: TRBV6-5
CDR3aa: CASSLGQSSYNSPLHF

j_gene: TRBJ2-1
v_gene: TRBV4-2
CDR3aa: CASSQPGGGGRDNEQFF